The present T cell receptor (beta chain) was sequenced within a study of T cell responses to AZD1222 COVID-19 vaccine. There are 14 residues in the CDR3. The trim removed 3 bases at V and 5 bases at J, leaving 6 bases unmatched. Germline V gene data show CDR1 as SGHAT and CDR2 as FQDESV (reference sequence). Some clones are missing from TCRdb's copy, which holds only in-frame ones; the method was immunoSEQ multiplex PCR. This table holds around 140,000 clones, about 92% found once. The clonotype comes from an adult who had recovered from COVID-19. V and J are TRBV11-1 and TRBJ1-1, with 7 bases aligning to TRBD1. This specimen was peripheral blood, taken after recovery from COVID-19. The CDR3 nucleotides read TGTGCCAGCAGCTTCCAGGGGGGTGGGACTGAAGCTTTCTTT. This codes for CASSFQGGGTEAFF.